These 15 T cell receptor beta chains came from one sample sequenced in a study of T cells in women clearing cervical HPV infection. The protocol was immunoSEQ multiplex PCR, while the TCRdb copy is restricted to in-frame clones and leaves out a portion. The sample data list under 50,000 clones. Sequencing input: blood buffy coat. The receptor set was obtained from a woman aged 18 to 75 with a cervical HPV16 infection that either progressed to CIN3+ or cleared (not recorded which).

About this clone: The read ends 3 residues before the CDR3 terminus; that terminus is restored from the germline J gene. Other DNA variants within this sample encode the same CDR3. The chain uses TRBV5-1 and TRBJ2-7, with D perhaps being TRBD1 or TRBD2 (5 bases each). CDR1 and CDR2 (germline): SGHRS, YFSETQ. Trimming cost V 0 bases and J 2 bases, with 9 bases left between them. The CDR3 spans 14 residues. CDR3 sequence reads: CASSLGQGAYEQYF. Partial CDR3 DNA: TGCGCCAGCAGCTTGGGGCAGGGAGCCTACGAG.

With respect to this clone: The read stops 3 residues short of the end of the CDR3; the missing end is completed from the germline J gene. The genes are TRBV20-1 and TRBJ2-5, with D unclear. Trimming took 4 bases from V and 5 from J, leaving 8 bases between them. The CDR3 has 11 residues. Looked up from germline, CDR1 is DFQATT and CDR2 is SNEGSKA (reference sequence). Incomplete CDR3 DNA: TGCAGTGCTATCCTATTGGAGACC. The encoded protein is CSAILLET. From start to end, the CDR3 is CSAILLETQYF.

As regards this clone: The CDR3 is cut off 3 residues early in the read; its end comes from the germline J gene. The chain uses TRBV28 and TRBJ1-6; 10 bases align to TRBD1. CDR1 and CDR2 from the germline V gene are MDHEN and SYDVKM. V was clipped by 4 bases and J by 10 bases; unmatched bases: 13. The CDR3 contains 17 residues. The CDR3 region is CASSSTTGGPAVSPLHF. The DNA read from the CDR3 is TGTGCCAGCAGTTCCACGACAGGGGGCCCTGCGGTCTCACCC. Combining the CDR3 with reference TRBV28 and TRBJ1-6 gives the whole variable domain DVKVTQSSRYLVKRTGEKVFLECVQDMDHENMFWYRQDPGLGLRLIYFSYDVKMKEKGDIPEGYSVSREKKERFSLILESASTNQTSMYLCASSSTTGGPAVSPLHFGNGTRLTVT.

Worth noting for this clone: The sequence runs out 3 residues before the end of the CDR3; the remainder is reconstructed from the germline J gene. The V and J genes are TRBV20-1 and TRBJ1-4; the D gene is possibly TRBD1 (6 bases). The ends were cut back, 5 bases at V and 6 bases at J, with 16 bases in the middle. Germline CDR1 and CDR2: DFQATT and SNEGSKA (reference sequence). This CDR3 region has 14 residues. Partial CDR3 DNA: TGCAGTGCTCGTCCCAGGGGTGTTGATGAAAAA. Protein product: CSARPRGVDEK. The entire CDR3 protein is CSARPRGVDEKLFF.

About this clone itself: The DNA ends 3 residues before the CDR3 does, and the rest of the CDR3 is filled in from the germline J gene. The gene calls are TRBV12-3 or TRBV12-4 and TRBJ2-7; 10 bases map to TRBD2. V lost 4 bases, J lost 3 bases, and 6 bases stayed unmatched. CDR3 length equals 15 residues. This CDR3 is CASSSGLANHYEQYF. The part of the CDR3 DNA that was read is TGTGCCAGCAGTTCGGGACTAGCGAATCACTACGAG.

On this clone itself: The read finishes 3 residues shy of the CDR3 end, and the germline J gene is used to complete it. The chain joins TRBV5-4 to TRBJ2-1, with TRBD2 matching 9 bases. This CDR3 has 15 amino acids. Looked up from germline, CDR1 is SGHNT and CDR2 is YYREEE (reference sequence). After removal of 0 bases from V and 6 bases from J, the junction contained 4 bases not matched to a gene. The covered CDR3 bases are TGTGCCAGCAGCTTGGGAGTAGCGGGGGCCAATGAG. It codes for CASSLGVAGANE. The whole CDR3 sequence is CASSLGVAGANEQFF. Filled out from reference TRBV5-4 and TRBJ2-1, the complete variable domain reads ETGVTQSPTHLIKTRGQQVTLRCSSQSGHNTVSWYQQALGQGPQFIFQYYREEENGRGNFPPRFSGLQFPNYSSELNVNALELDDSALYLCASSLGVAGANEQFFGPGTRLTVL.

With regard to this clone: The read ends 3 residues before the CDR3 terminus; that terminus is restored from the germline J gene. The V and J genes are TRBV9 and TRBJ1-6; D may be TRBD1 (6 bases). This CDR3 has 18 residues. Germline CDR1 SGDLS, CDR2 YYNGEE. The ends were cut back, 3 bases at V and 7 bases at J, with 23 bases in the middle. The CDR3: CASSDPSLDSSKNSPLHF. The part of the CDR3 DNA that was read is TGTGCCAGCAGCGACCCCTCTCTGGACAGCTCAAAAAATTCACCC.

Points on this clone: Read data end 3 residues before the CDR3 end; the end is taken from the germline J gene. The V call is TRBV6-1, the J call TRBJ2-4; 11 bases align to TRBD1. Losses at the gene ends were 4 bases for V and 6 bases for J; bases not matched to a gene: 2. The CDR3 has 14 amino acids. The germline V gene encodes CDR1 MNHNS and CDR2 SASEGT. The covered CDR3 bases are TGTGCCAGCAGTGGGACAGGGGGCGGAAACATT. Encoded protein: CASSGTGGGNI. Given in full, the CDR3 is CASSGTGGGNIQYF.

Remarks on this clone: The missing CDR3 end, 3 residues past where the read stops, is filled in from the germline J gene. The V and J genes are TRBV18 and TRBJ2-1; TRBD2 matches at 7 bases. The CDR3 length is 15 residues. V gave up 6 bases and J gave up 5 bases; unmatched junction bases: 10. Germline V gene sequence: CDR1 KGHSH, CDR2 LQKENI. The sequenced CDR3 bases are TGTGCCAGCTCCCCATCCCTGGCGGGGGACAATGAG. This gives the protein CASSPSLAGDNE. The CDR3, in full, reads CASSPSLAGDNEQFF.

CDR3 DNA, as far as it was read: TGTGCCAGCTCACCACTGGTATCTAGCGGCCAAGAGACC. Translation: CASSPLVSSGQET. The complete CDR3 protein is CASSPLVSSGQETQYF. The V call is TRBV18, the J call TRBJ2-5; 7 bases align to TRBD2. The read comes to an end 3 residues before the CDR3 does, leaving the germline J gene to fill in the end. Germline trimming cut 1 base from V and 1 base from J; bases unmatched to any gene: 6. Germline CDR1 KGHSH, CDR2 LQKENI. CDR3 length: 16 residues.

Comment on this clone: The sequenced fragment ends 3 residues before the CDR3 boundary, so the rest is inferred from the germline J gene. The chain combines TRBV7-9 with TRBJ1-2; TRBD1 matches at 7 bases. There are 14 residues in the CDR3. V was pared by 5 bases and J by 3 bases, with 6 bases of the junction left unmatched. Looked up from germline, CDR1 is SEHNR and CDR2 is FQNEAQ (reference sequence). CDR3 in amino acids: CASSPGTEYYGYTF. CDR3 DNA (partial): TGTGCCAGCAGCCCCGGGACAGAATACTATGGC. Using reference TRBV7-9 and TRBJ1-2 for the parts outside the CDR3, the full variable domain is DTGVSQNPRHKITKRGQNVTFRCDPISEHNRLYWYRQTLGQGPEFLTYFQNEAQLEKSRLLSDRFSAERPKGSFSTLEIQRTEQGDSAMYLCASSPGTEYYGYTFGSGTRLTVV.

For this clone: The observed sequence ends 3 residues before the CDR3 terminus, with the missing tail filled in from the germline J gene. This rearrangement joins TRBV14 to TRBJ2-7; 8 positions match TRBD1. CDR1 and CDR2 (germline): SGHDN, FVKESK. Trimming cost V 4 bases and J 4 bases; bases outside gene matches: 9. This CDR3 contains 15 residues. This chain's CDR3 is CASSLSGQGSYEQYF. The DNA read from the CDR3 is TGTGCCAGCAGCCTCTCAGGACAGGGTTCTTACGAG. Full variable domain (outside the CDR3, taken from reference TRBV14 and TRBJ2-7): EAGVTQFPSHSVIEKGQTVTLRCDPISGHDNLYWYRRVMGKEIKFLLHFVKESKQDESGMPNNRFLAERTGGTYSTLKVQPAELEDSGVYFCASSLSGQGSYEQYFGPGTRLTVT.

As to this clone: From the germline J gene comes the end of the CDR3, since the read stops 3 residues before it. The chain carries TRBV20-1 and TRBJ1-5; 10 bases are a match to TRBD1. Looked up from germline, CDR1 is DFQATT and CDR2 is SNEGSKA (reference sequence). V gave up 4 bases and J gave up 5 bases; unmatched junction bases: 8. The CDR3 has 15 residues. The covered CDR3 bases are TGCAGTGCTATTCAGGACAGGGGGGGCGATCAGCCC. Protein sequence: CSAIQDRGGDQP. In full, the CDR3 reads CSAIQDRGGDQPQHF.

With regard to this clone: The sequence runs out 3 residues before the end of the CDR3; the remainder is reconstructed from the germline J gene. The chain links TRBV18 to TRBJ1-4, with 9 bases fitting TRBD1. CDR1 and CDR2 from the germline V gene are KGHSH and LQKENI. Unmatched junction bases numbered 2, after V lost 4 bases and J lost 5 bases. The CDR3 covers 14 residues. Partial CDR3 DNA: TGTGCCAGCTCACAAGGACAGGGGAATGAAAAA. This encodes CASSQGQGNEK. The whole CDR3 sequence reads CASSQGQGNEKLFF.

CDR3 bases read: TGTGCCAGCAGCTTAGATAGAGGGGACAACCATCAGCCG. This sequence encodes CASSLDRGDNHQP. The entire CDR3 protein reads CASSLDRGDNHQPQYF. V is TRBV7-8 and J is TRBJ2-3; perhaps TRBD1 as D (6 bases). Read coverage stops 3 residues before the CDR3 terminus; the germline J gene supplies the remainder. CDR1 SGHVS and CDR2 FQNEAQ come from the germline V gene. The CDR3 totals 16 residues.